The 4 T cell receptor beta chains below were found in one sample sequenced in a study of tumour-infiltrating T cells in Burkitt lymphoma. Sequencing was performed with immunoSEQ multiplex PCR; in TCRdb, only in-frame clones are kept and a portion is missing. The sample has about 2,200 clones; over 12% are singletons. The material sequenced was tumor tissue. These receptors came from a human donor with Burkitt lymphoma.

The sample holds a few counts of this clone. The chain combines TRBV14 with TRBJ2-7; 11 bases align to TRBD1. CDR1 SGHDN and CDR2 FVKESK come from the germline V gene. Trimming removed 3 bases from V and 3 bases from J; junction bases left unmatched: 10. This CDR3 has 17 amino acids. CDR3 in DNA: TGTGCCAGCAGCCACTGGACAGGGGGCACAAAGGGCTACGAGCAGTACTTC. Translated, it gives CASSHWTGGTKGYEQYF.

The sample holds a few counts of this clone. This sequence joins TRBV6-5 and TRBJ2-1; D is tentatively TRBD1 or TRBD2 (5 bases each). V dropped 5 bases and J dropped 9 bases, with 20 bases sitting between them. The germline V gene has CDR1 MNHEY and CDR2 SVGAGI. CDR3 length: 15 amino acids. CDR3 DNA sequence: TGTGCCAGCAGTCTCCGGGACCCTAGGGGCTCTGAGCAGTTCTTC. It codes for CASSLRDPRGSEQFF.

This clone appeared a few times. The rearrangement joins TRBV19 to TRBJ2-1; 7 bases map to TRBD2. J lost 4 bases, V lost 6 bases, and 9 bases had no gene match. This CDR3 spans 15 amino acids. Germline assignment: CDR1 LNHDA and CDR2 SQIVND (reference sequence). DNA for the CDR3: TGTGCCAGTAGCCCTTTGGGGGGGGGTTACAATGAGCAGTTCTTC. It specifies CASSPLGGGYNEQFF. Based on the CDR3 plus reference TRBV19 and TRBJ2-1, the full variable domain is DGGITQSPKYLFRKEGQNVTLSCEQNLNHDAMYWYRQDPGQGLRLIYYSQIVNDFQKGDIAEGYSVSREKKESFPLTVTSAQKNPTAFYLCASSPLGGGYNEQFFGPGTRLTVL.

The chain couples TRBV7-2 to TRBJ2-5; D ambiguous. This CDR3 has 15 residues. Germline CDR1 reads SGHTA; CDR2 reads FQGNSA. Trimming shortened V by 1 base and J by 4 bases, and 13 bases separated the two germline ends. As DNA, the CDR3 is TGTGCCAGCAGCTTAGGACTCCCTACAAGAGAGACCCAGTACTTC. It is translated as CASSLGLPTRETQYF.